These 5 T cell receptor beta chains were all obtained from the same sample, sequenced in a study of shared clonotypes between healthy human individuals. TCRdb's table, derived via immunoSEQ multiplex PCR, lists solely in-frame clones and lacks some. The sample yields 1.5 million to 2.5 million clones, about 95% seen once. Naive CD8 cells, CD45RO-negative and positively selected for CCR7, excluded terminally differentiated effector memory CD45RA+ cells. Sequencing was performed on naive CD8+ T cells sorted from blood. All receptors come from a young man in good health.

V usage is TRBV7-2 and J usage is TRBJ2-7, with D perhaps matching TRBD2 (6 bases). The V gene lost 1 base and the J gene lost 4 bases, with 14 bases spanning the gap. Germline values: CDR1 SGHTA, CDR2 FQGNSA. The CDR3 totals 15 residues. The CDR3 DNA is TGTGCCAGCAGCTTAGTGGACGTAAGCGGGTACGAGCAGTACTTC. Translating gives CASSLVDVSGYEQYF.

V and J are TRBV4-2 and TRBJ2-1; weak D call: TRBD2 (6 bases). Between the trimmed V and J ends, which lost 0 bases and 4 bases, there was a span of 19 bases. The CDR3 length is 18 residues. CDR1 LGHNA and CDR2 YNFKEQ come from the germline V gene. This chain's CDR3 is CASSQDGGIADPYNEQFF. CDR3 nucleotides: TGTGCCAGCAGCCAAGATGGTGGAATAGCGGACCCGTACAATGAGCAGTTCTTC.

The chain links TRBV4-2 to TRBJ1-1; 10 bases fit TRBD1. The CDR3 contains 15 residues. Germline V gene sequence: CDR1 LGHNA, CDR2 YNFKEQ. V gave up 1 base and J gave up 6 bases; unmatched junction bases: 5. For the CDR3, the DNA is TGTGCCAGCAGCCAAGGCCCGACAGGGGGCGCTGAAGCTTTCTTT. This sequence encodes CASSQGPTGGAEAFF.

Here the CDR3 DNA reads TGCGCCAGCAGCCTGCGGACAGGGGAGACTGGAAACACCATATATTTT. It specifies CASSLRTGETGNTIYF. The chain uses TRBV4-1 and TRBJ1-3; 9 bases are a match to TRBD1. Per the germline V gene, CDR1 is MGHRA and CDR2 is YSYEKL. Losses at the gene ends were 4 bases for V and 2 bases for J; bases not matched to a gene: 6. The CDR3 is 16 amino acids.

V and J are TRBV4-1 and TRBJ1-1; D is undetermined. Trimming took off 0 bases at V and 4 bases at J, with 12 bases between the two ends. This CDR3 has 15 residues. Looked up from germline, CDR1 is MGHRA and CDR2 is YSYEKL. In DNA form, the CDR3 reads TGCGCCAGCAGCCAAGATGTATCAGGTCTCACTGAAGCTTTCTTT. Amino acids: CASSQDVSGLTEAFF.